This T cell receptor beta chain was recovered during a study of shared clonotypes between healthy human individuals. The repertoire was sequenced with immunoSEQ multiplex PCR; TCRdb's copy has only in-frame clones and lacks some. The sample carries about 1 million clones, about 77% recorded once. This CDR3 is built from 16 residues. Germline V CDR1 and CDR2: MNHEY, SVGAGI. Trimming took off 2 bases at V and 0 bases at J, with 13 bases between the two ends. The sample taken for sequencing was memory CD4+ T cells sorted from blood. Subset here: CD45RA-negative fraction. The chain recombines TRBV6-5 with TRBJ1-1; D is perhaps TRBD1 (6 bases). This TCR derives from a man younger than 35 in good health. In DNA form, the CDR3 reads TGTGCCAGCAGTTACCTGGGGGCGGTCATGAACACTGAAGCTTTCTTT. This gives the protein CASSYLGAVMNTEAFF.